The rows below give T cell receptor beta chains drawn from one sample of a study of blood T cell repertoires in COVID-19. The data were produced by immunoSEQ multiplex PCR, yet TCRdb's version contains in-frame clones alone and is incomplete. In the table there are 170,000 or so clones, around four fifths of which are singletons. Sequencing was performed on PBMCs or T cells enriched from blood (not recorded which). These receptors all stem from a woman aged 50 to 65 who had recovered from COVID-19. The CDR3 runs from the conserved cysteine through the conserved F or W.

j_call: TRBJ1-3
v_call: TRBV9
cdr3_aa: CASSPRDGNTIYF

j_call: TRBJ2-1
v_call: TRBV19
cdr3_aa: CASSRRERERYNEQFF

j_call: TRBJ1-5
v_call: TRBV28
cdr3_aa: CASSFRGQWYSNQPQHF

j_call: TRBJ2-6
v_call: TRBV6-2/TRBV6-3
cdr3_aa: CASSQTSPYSGANVLTF

j_call: TRBJ1-1
v_call: TRBV10-1
cdr3_aa: CASSAGGTEAFF

j_call: TRBJ1-6
v_call: TRBV7-8
cdr3_aa: CASSLGSSYNSPLHF

j_call: TRBJ1-2
v_call: TRBV7-2
cdr3_aa: CASSLGGQTYRYTF

j_call: TRBJ2-3
v_call: TRBV19
cdr3_aa: CASSIRGEDTQYF

j_call: TRBJ1-2
v_call: TRBV5-1
cdr3_aa: CASSAAGTGTYGYTF

j_call: TRBJ1-5
v_call: TRBV28
cdr3_aa: CASSFSSNQPQHF

j_call: TRBJ2-6
v_call: TRBV19
cdr3_aa: CASSPGQGSAGANVLTF

j_call: TRBJ1-2
v_call: TRBV3-1/TRBV3-2
cdr3_aa: CASSQEGQGAHGYTF

j_call: TRBJ1-6
v_call: TRBV18
cdr3_aa: CASSPPGTGVGNSPLHF

j_call: TRBJ1-5
v_call: TRBV28
cdr3_aa: CASSVPGQPQHF

j_call: TRBJ2-3
v_call: TRBV29-1
cdr3_aa: CSVVTGTITDTQYF

j_call: TRBJ2-3
v_call: TRBV9
cdr3_aa: CASSARGADTDTQYF

j_call: TRBJ1-6
v_call: TRBV28
cdr3_aa: CASSDSSYNSPLHF

j_call: TRBJ2-5
v_call: TRBV5-5
cdr3_aa: CAGSGSDQETQYF

j_call: TRBJ2-1
v_call: TRBV6-5
cdr3_aa: CASSYAGGIYNEQFF

j_call: TRBJ2-1
v_call: TRBV7-2
cdr3_aa: CASSLLDDYYNEQFF

j_call: TRBJ2-7
v_call: TRBV7-2
cdr3_aa: CASSSHRRMLYF

j_call: TRBJ1-1
v_call: TRBV7-9
cdr3_aa: CASSFIWNTEAFF

j_call: TRBJ2-7
v_call: TRBV6-5
cdr3_aa: CASYNLHRGQTEQYF

j_call: TRBJ1-2
v_call: TRBV5-4
cdr3_aa: CASSLTGNHGYTF

j_call: TRBJ2-1
v_call: TRBV3-1/TRBV3-2
cdr3_aa: CASSQAGLFNEQFF

j_call: TRBJ2-7
v_call: TRBV9
cdr3_aa: CASSVDSGSPYEQYF

j_call: TRBJ1-1
v_call: TRBV27
cdr3_aa: CASSLRRTGSMNTEAFF

j_call: TRBJ2-1
v_call: TRBV27
cdr3_aa: CASSGLATYNEQFF

j_call: TRBJ1-1
v_call: TRBV21-1
cdr3_aa: CASSNGRQGNTEAFF

j_call: TRBJ2-5
v_call: TRBV6-5
cdr3_aa: CASTRSGLAKETQYF

j_call: TRBJ2-7
v_call: TRBV28
cdr3_aa: CASSLLVDRDRILF

j_call: TRBJ2-3
v_call: TRBV5-1
cdr3_aa: CASSLGQGLGTDTQYF

j_call: TRBJ2-2
v_call: TRBV13
cdr3_aa: CASSDSAGELFF

j_call: TRBJ2-7
v_call: TRBV3-1/TRBV3-2
cdr3_aa: CASSQSGGEQYF

j_call: TRBJ2-1
v_call: TRBV28
cdr3_aa: CASSWREYNEQFF

j_call: TRBJ1-6
v_call: TRBV23-1
cdr3_aa: CASRTTGTGMNSPLHF

j_call: TRBJ2-3
v_call: TRBV28
cdr3_aa: CASGVFGIGADTQYF

j_call: TRBJ1-2
v_call: TRBV5-1
cdr3_aa: CASSPELEQARYGYTF

j_call: TRBJ2-7
v_call: TRBV10-3
cdr3_aa: CAITSPAPGSFNEQYF

j_call: TRBJ2-7
v_call: TRBV6-5
cdr3_aa: CASSYKGGLPYEQYF

j_call: TRBJ2-1
v_call: TRBV7-2
cdr3_aa: CASSLRQGWYEQFF

j_call: TRBJ1-1
v_call: TRBV5-1
cdr3_aa: CASSQTGSLDTEAFF

j_call: TRBJ2-7
v_call: TRBV28
cdr3_aa: CASLGLAGYYEQYF

j_call: TRBJ2-7
v_call: TRBV4-2
cdr3_aa: CASSQEGEGPTYEQYF

j_call: TRBJ2-6
v_call: TRBV19
cdr3_aa: CASTGSFYSGANVLTF

j_call: TRBJ2-1
v_call: TRBV5-4
cdr3_aa: CASSGGLTYNEQFF

j_call: TRBJ1-2
v_call: TRBV19
cdr3_aa: CAAKNSNYGYTF